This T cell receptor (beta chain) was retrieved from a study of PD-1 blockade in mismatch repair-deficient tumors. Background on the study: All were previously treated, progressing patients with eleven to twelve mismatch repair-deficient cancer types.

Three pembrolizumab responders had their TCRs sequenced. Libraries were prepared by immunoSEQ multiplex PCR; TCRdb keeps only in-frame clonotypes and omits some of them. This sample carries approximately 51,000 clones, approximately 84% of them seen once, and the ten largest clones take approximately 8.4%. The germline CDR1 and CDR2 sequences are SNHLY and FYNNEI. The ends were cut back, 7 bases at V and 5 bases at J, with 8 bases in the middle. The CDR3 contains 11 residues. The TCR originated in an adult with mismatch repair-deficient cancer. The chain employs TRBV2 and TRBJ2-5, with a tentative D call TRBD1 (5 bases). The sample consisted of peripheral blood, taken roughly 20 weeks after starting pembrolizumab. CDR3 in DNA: TGTGCCAGCACCAGGGTTGAGACCCAGTACTTC. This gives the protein CASTRVETQYF.